This TCR beta chain was sequenced in a study of T-cell reconstitution after alpha-beta-depleted transplantation in children. Comment on this clonotype: What it binds is not known.

Study observations and caveats: Several hundred expanded graft clones reportedly gave rise to the alpha-beta T cells present about two months after transplant.

Germline CDR1 and CDR2: SGHTA and FQGNSA. Trimming cost V 0 bases and J 4 bases, with 13 bases left between them. The CDR3 has 15 amino acids. Unique molecular identifiers tagged the TCRbeta library. TCRdb called the PCR reads again in MiXCR, with one record for every CDR3 protein. The repertoire has more than 500,000 distinct CDR3 sequences, over 10% of them found once; the top ten carry around 15%. The TCR sequence derives from a female patient between 2 and 15 years old who had a stem cell transplant for aplastic anemia, so the T cells may come from the graft donor. The chain is built from TRBV7-2 and TRBJ2-7, with a weak D call TRBD2 (7 bases). This specimen was PBMCs, mostly from graft donor cells, taken 180 days after TCRalphabeta/CD19-depleted stem cell transplant. The CDR3 reads CASSLAGGGGYEQYF. DNA for the CDR3: TGTGCCAGCAGCTTAGCAGGGGGAGGGGGATACGAGCAGTACTTC.